This T cell receptor beta chain was sequenced in a study of T-cell memory formation after mild COVID-19. Study-wide context: For the most part, TCR clusters were specific to one donor. Study outcomes and limitations: Of the contracting clones, CD4+ ones lay mainly in CM and EM, and CD8+ ones in EMRA.

cDNA libraries for TCR alpha and TCR beta, carrying sample barcodes and UMIs, came from 5'RACE with constant-segment primers. TCRdb re-called the 5' RACE reads through MiXCR, storing one row per CDR3 protein. The table shows about 190,000 distinct CDR3 sequences, with approximately 20% occurring only once. To note about this clonotype: The target antigen is unknown.

With 4 bases clipped from V and 5 bases from J, the junction kept 9 bases outside the gene matches. Germline values: CDR1 SGHRS, CDR2 YFSETQ. CDR3 length equals 16 residues. The J gene is TRBJ2-1, the V gene TRBV5-1; the match to TRBD2 covers 10 bases. Source material: PBMCs or a T cell subset sorted from them (not recorded which). This sequence originates from an adult woman who had mild COVID-19 (a few samples of this study predate the infection). Cell type and time point are not known. CDR3 loop: CASSAKAGGLNNEQFF. CDR3 nucleotide sequence: TGCGCCAGCAGCGCCAAAGCGGGAGGGCTTAACAATGAGCAGTTCTTC.